This T cell receptor (beta chain) appears in the sequencing data of a study of blood T cell repertoires in COVID-19. Overall study context: The United States, Italy and Spain provided the acute and convalescent COVID-19 samples. Sources were T cells, B-cell-depleted T cells, or PBMCs; the material itself was cDNA or gDNA.

The authors' processing: By means of reference gene primer amplification, nucleated cell counts were estimated. Sequencing was performed with immunoSEQ multiplex PCR; in TCRdb, only in-frame clones are kept and a portion is missing. V and J calls and clone size are those listed in that table; D and trimming were worked out from the DNA. The table has about 330,000 clones, roughly 87% seen once. This clone came up once. Cohort 3 recovery required two negative PCRs, clearance, or symptom resolution. Germline values: CDR1 MNHGY, CDR2 SAAAGT. After removal of 6 bases from V and 4 bases from J, the junction contained 8 bases not matched to a gene. This CDR3 contains 16 residues.

J is TRBJ2-1 and V is TRBV6-8; 11 nucleotides line up with TRBD2. The receptor was isolated from a woman aged 30 to 39 who had recovered from COVID-19. Input material: PBMCs or T cells enriched from blood (not recorded which). As DNA, the CDR3 is TGTGCCAGCAGGCGAAAAACTAGCGGGGGTTACAATGAGCAGTTCTTC. This codes for CASRRKTSGGYNEQFF.